These T cell receptor beta chains were read from a single sample in a study of circulating and synovial CD4+ cells in juvenile arthritis. Sequencing used immunoSEQ multiplex PCR; TCRdb keeps in-frame clones, though not all of them. The sample has around 32,000 clones; just under 95% are singletons. The sequencing sample was made of CD4+ T cells from blood. The source of these receptors is a human donor with juvenile idiopathic arthritis. Each CDR3 is given without its conserved first and last residue. The D gene is left open where the match is weak. Not every row has a clone size; where given, it reads once, few, many or a size class.

clone size: NA; V gene: TRBV7-3; D gene: NA; CDR3 protein: ASSFSTNTGELF
clone size: NA; V gene: TRBV9; D gene: TRBD2; CDR3 protein: ASSGRSGSDSYEQY
clone size: NA; V gene: TRBV7-2; D gene: TRBD2; CDR3 protein: ASSPTSGRYEQF
clone size: NA; V gene: TRBV30; D gene: NA; CDR3 protein: AWSLAGPTVDIQY
clone size: NA; V gene: TRBV14; D gene: TRBD1; CDR3 protein: ASSQAEPRGLSYEQY
clone size: NA; V gene: TRBV28; D gene: TRBD1; CDR3 protein: ASATGGDYQPQH
clone size: NA; V gene: TRBV5-4; D gene: TRBD2; CDR3 protein: ASSLPLAGVYNEQF
clone size: NA; V gene: TRBV6-5; D gene: TRBD2; CDR3 protein: ASSYSKLAGVDTQY
clone size: NA; V gene: TRBV7-9; D gene: TRBD2; CDR3 protein: ASSIASGTVTGELF
clone size: NA; V gene: TRBV2; D gene: NA; CDR3 protein: ASSERRGFNEAF
clone size: NA; V gene: TRBV7-3; D gene: TRBD1; CDR3 protein: AARKGAGETQY
clone size: once; V gene: TRBV28; D gene: TRBD2; CDR3 protein: AISGRAAETQY
clone size: NA; V gene: TRBV7-9; D gene: TRBD1; CDR3 protein: ASSFSEGADGYT
clone size: NA; V gene: TRBV2; D gene: TRBD1; CDR3 protein: ASSRDRGTEAF
clone size: NA; V gene: TRBV2; D gene: TRBD2; CDR3 protein: ASNGGKVNEQF
clone size: NA; V gene: TRBV6-6; D gene: NA; CDR3 protein: ASSPLRDRYNEQF
clone size: NA; V gene: TRBV5-1; D gene: TRBD1; CDR3 protein: ASSLGTGSSDTQY
clone size: NA; V gene: TRBV6-1; D gene: TRBD1; CDR3 protein: ASSLLRGDQPQH
clone size: NA; V gene: TRBV18; D gene: TRBD1; CDR3 protein: ASSLGTGDNEQF
clone size: NA; V gene: TRBV28; D gene: NA; CDR3 protein: ASSYQAKETQY
clone size: NA; V gene: TRBV5-1; D gene: NA; CDR3 protein: ASSLNEKLF
clone size: once; V gene: TRBV5-4; D gene: TRBD2; CDR3 protein: ASSLEVGGPLGEQY
clone size: NA; V gene: TRBV5-6; D gene: NA; CDR3 protein: ASSFLDNNEQF
clone size: NA; V gene: TRBV6-5; D gene: TRBD1; CDR3 protein: ASTRDRGYGYT
clone size: NA; V gene: TRBV28; D gene: TRBD1; CDR3 protein: ASSPGTGTDTQY
clone size: once; V gene: TRBV6-1; D gene: TRBD1; CDR3 protein: ASSRTGFHQPQH
clone size: once; V gene: TRBV2; D gene: NA; CDR3 protein: ASSPNSGGDTQY
clone size: once; V gene: TRBV9; D gene: NA; CDR3 protein: ASSASGTRELF
clone size: NA; V gene: TRBV9; D gene: TRBD2; CDR3 protein: ASSAGLAGVGNEQF
clone size: NA; V gene: TRBV27; D gene: TRBD2; CDR3 protein: ASSFFSGTNSYEQY
clone size: NA; V gene: TRBV20-1; D gene: NA; CDR3 protein: SADPGSGQY
clone size: NA; V gene: TRBV18; D gene: TRBD2; CDR3 protein: ASSWREFDEQY
clone size: NA; V gene: TRBV6-5; D gene: NA; CDR3 protein: ASRVSTSGNTIY
clone size: NA; V gene: TRBV9; D gene: NA; CDR3 protein: ASSPQGSGDTQY
clone size: NA; V gene: TRBV6-1; D gene: NA; CDR3 protein: ASSEAPGGSTEAF